The following is a T cell receptor (beta chain) sequence with its context. Its antigen specificity is not known. Likely a read error: the CDR3 ends without its conserved phenylalanine or tryptophan. No DNA is shown, since the ends of the CDR3 on it are uncertain; the CDR3 is the one TCRdb lists. The CDR3 length equals 11 residues, ends included. CDR1 and CDR2 are drawn from the germline V gene (reference sequence): SEHNR, FQNEAQ. The sample belongs to a study of blood T cell repertoires in COVID-19 (TCRdb year 2020). About the investigation overall: Collaborator samples came from the United States, Italy and Spain and covered acute and convalescent phases of COVID-19. A freely available public database, intended as a resource for researchers studying the immune response to SARS-CoV-2, is where the repertoires were released. The samples were drawn from the first 160 participants of the ongoing ImmuneRACE study and from 1,254 subjects provided by 6 global collaborators. Where available, HLA class I and class II types were taken from metadata supplied by the sample provider and were not determined by assay-based typing. The prospective study material was composed of cDNA or gDNA derived from T cells, B-cell-depleted T cells, or PBMCs. Sample metadata almost always included a de-identified subject ID, COVID-19 status, age in years and sex. Deeply sampled blood TCRbeta repertoires from subjects exposed to, actively infected with, or recovered from COVID-19 were included in the dataset. Results the study describes overall, beyond this receptor: The quantity of clinical and demographic metadata differed by source and by participant and was supplied without curation.

Collaborating institutions collected whole blood in K2EDTA tubes following their own protocols. Collaborator samples were shipped for TCRbeta analysis as frozen whole blood, isolated PBMCs, or DNA extracted from either sample type. TCRbeta CDR3 regions were amplified from genomic DNA by means of the immunoSEQ Assay, a bias-controlled multiplex PCR. Under the source paper's analysis protocol: The number of nucleated cells in each sample was estimated from the amplification of reference gene primers within the assay. To quantify the absolute abundance of each unique TCRbeta CDR3 rearrangement, sequence reads were collapsed and filtered. For each sample, productive Simpson clonality was calculated as the square root of Simpson's diversity index over productive rearrangements. In TCRdb, the immuneACCESS table is reduced to in-frame sequences with V and J assigned. These tables do not hold every clone; where another copy was compared, an unresolved V gene accounts for under half, and the others remain unexplained. V, J and clone size are those of that table, while D and trimming were read from the DNA. This sample lists tens of thousands of clones; about 79% were detected once. Of the sample, approximately 16% falls within the top ten clones.

Sequenced input: peripheral blood. The V and J segments used are TRBV7-9 and TRBJ1-1; the table's D call, TRBD1, was not checked against the DNA. The source is a human donor in a cohort sampled during active COVID-19. CDR3 reads: CASSLIDRERL.